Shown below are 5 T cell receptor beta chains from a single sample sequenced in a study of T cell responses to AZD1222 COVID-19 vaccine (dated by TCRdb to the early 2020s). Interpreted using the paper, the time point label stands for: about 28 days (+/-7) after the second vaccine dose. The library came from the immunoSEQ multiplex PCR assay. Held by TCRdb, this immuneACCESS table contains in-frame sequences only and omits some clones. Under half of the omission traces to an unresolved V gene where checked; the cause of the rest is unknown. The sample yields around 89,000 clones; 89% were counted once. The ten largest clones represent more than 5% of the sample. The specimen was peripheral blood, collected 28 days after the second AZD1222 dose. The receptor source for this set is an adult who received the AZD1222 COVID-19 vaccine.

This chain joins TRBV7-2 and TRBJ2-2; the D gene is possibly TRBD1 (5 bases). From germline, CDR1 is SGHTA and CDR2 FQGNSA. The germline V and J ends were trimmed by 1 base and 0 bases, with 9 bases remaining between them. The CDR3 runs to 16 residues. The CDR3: CASSLGGATNTGELFF. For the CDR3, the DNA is TGTGCCAGCAGCTTAGGTGGGGCGACGAACACCGGGGAGCTGTTTTTT.

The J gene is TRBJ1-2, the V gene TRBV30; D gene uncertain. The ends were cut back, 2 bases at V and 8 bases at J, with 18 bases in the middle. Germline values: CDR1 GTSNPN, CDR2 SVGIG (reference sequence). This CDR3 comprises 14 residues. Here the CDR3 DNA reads TGTGCCTGGAGTCTAGGTGGAGGCTACGGGGGCTACACCTTC. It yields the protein CAWSLGGGYGGYTF.

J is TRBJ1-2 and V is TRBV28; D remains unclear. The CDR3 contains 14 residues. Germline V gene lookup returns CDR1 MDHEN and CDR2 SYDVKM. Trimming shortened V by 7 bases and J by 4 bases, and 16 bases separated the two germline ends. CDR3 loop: CASMSRIAPYGYTF. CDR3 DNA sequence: TGTGCCAGCATGTCTCGTATTGCTCCCTATGGCTACACCTTC.

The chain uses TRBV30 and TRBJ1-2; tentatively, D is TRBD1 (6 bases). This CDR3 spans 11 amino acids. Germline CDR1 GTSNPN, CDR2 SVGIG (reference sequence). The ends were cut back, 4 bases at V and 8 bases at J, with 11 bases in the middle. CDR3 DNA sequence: TGTGCCTGGAAGACAGGCGGGGGCTACACCTTC. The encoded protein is CAWKTGGGYTF.

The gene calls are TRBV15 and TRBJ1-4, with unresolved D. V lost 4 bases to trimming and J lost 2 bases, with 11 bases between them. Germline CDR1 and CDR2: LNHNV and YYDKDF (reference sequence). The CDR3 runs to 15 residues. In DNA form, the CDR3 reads TGTGCCACCAGCACCCTTATGGGTACTAATGAAAAACTGTTTTTT. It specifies CATSTLMGTNEKLFF.